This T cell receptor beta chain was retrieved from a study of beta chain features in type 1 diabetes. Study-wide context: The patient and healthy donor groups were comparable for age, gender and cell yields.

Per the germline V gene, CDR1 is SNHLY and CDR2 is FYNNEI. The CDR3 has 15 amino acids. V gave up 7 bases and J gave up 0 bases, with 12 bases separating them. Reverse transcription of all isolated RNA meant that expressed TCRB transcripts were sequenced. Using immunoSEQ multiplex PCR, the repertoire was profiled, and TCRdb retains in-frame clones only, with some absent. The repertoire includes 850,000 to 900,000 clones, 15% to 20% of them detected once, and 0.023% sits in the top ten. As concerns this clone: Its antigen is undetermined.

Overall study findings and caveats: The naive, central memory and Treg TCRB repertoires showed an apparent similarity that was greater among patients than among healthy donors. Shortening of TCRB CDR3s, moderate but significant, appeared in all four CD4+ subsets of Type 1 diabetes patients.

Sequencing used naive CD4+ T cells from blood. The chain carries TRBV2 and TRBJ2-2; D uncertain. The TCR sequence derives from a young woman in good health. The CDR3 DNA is TGTGCCAGCAAGTTTTCCCCAGCGAACACCGGGGAGCTGTTTTTT. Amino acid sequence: CASKFSPANTGELFF.